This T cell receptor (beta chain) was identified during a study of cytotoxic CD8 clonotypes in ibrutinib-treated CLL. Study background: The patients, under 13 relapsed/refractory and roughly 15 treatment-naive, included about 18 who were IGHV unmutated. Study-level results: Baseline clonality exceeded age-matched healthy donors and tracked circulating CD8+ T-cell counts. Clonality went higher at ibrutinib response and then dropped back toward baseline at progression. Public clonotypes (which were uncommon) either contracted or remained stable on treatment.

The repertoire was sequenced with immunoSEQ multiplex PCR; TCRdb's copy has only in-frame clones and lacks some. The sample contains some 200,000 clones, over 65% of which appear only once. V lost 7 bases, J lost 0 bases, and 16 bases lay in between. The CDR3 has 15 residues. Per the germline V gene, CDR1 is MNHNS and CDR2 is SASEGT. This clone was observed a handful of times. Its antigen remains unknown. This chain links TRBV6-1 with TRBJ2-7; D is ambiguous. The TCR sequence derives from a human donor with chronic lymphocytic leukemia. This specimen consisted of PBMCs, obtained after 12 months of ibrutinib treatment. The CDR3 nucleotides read TGTGCCAGCAAGACCGGAGCCTTAGGCTCCTACGAGCAGTACTTC. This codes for CASKTGALGSYEQYF.